This T cell receptor beta chain was recovered during a study of shared clonotypes between healthy human individuals. CD45RO negativity and positive selection for CCR7 defined naive CD8 cells, a population that excluded terminally differentiated effector memory CD45RA+ cells. There were only Caucasian adults among the donors, and all lived in Nashville, Tennessee. The authors ran the assay at deep level. Repertoires were generated with immunoSEQ multiplex PCR, while TCRdb's copy carries only in-frame clones and drops some. The repertoire includes about 2.2 million clones, over 85% of them detected once, and less than 2% sits in the top ten. This CDR3 region has 13 residues. Per germline, CDR1 SGHTS and CDR2 YDEGEE. V lost 2 bases, J lost 7 bases, and 13 bases lay in between.

The sequence came from a man aged 18 to 35 in good health. Some clones in this sample may be carry-over from other donors' samples. The V gene is TRBV5-8, the J gene TRBJ2-7, with a tentative D call TRBD1 (7 bases). Sequencing was carried out using naive CD8+ T cells from PBMCs. CDR3 sequence: CASSFPGGREQYF. The CDR3 bases are TGTGCCAGCAGCTTCCCAGGGGGGAGAGAGCAGTACTTC.